This T cell receptor (beta chain) was captured by sequencing in a study of T cell repertoires in cytomegalovirus infection (dated by TCRdb to the late 2010s). For context, the study as a whole: Recently identified HLA-C-restricted CMV epitopes, whose presentation resists viral immunomodulation, were targeted by peptide stimulations together with well-studied HLA-B-restricted epitopes. Donor HLA type was relevant to the analysis, because carriage of CMV infection together with the matching HLA type was indicated by public TCR beta signatures.

The research as a whole found: In both this cohort and an independent approximately 370-donor cohort, the cumulative frequency of public TCR beta family members distinguished carriers of CMV infection plus the relevant HLA type. The ex vivo response was dominated by HLA-C-restricted CMV-specific TCR beta clonotypes, which also provided the single most frequent clonotype in two of eight donors.

CDR1 MNHEY and CDR2 SMNVEV were looked up in the germline V gene (reference sequence). After removal of 3 bases from V and 0 bases from J, the junction retains 15 bases not matched to a gene. The CDR3 numbers 20 residues from cysteine through phenylalanine. Left in the record is the CDR3 DNA by itself, 60 bases read in frame from the first base. The table lists this clonotype with a few counts. The clone's antigen remains unknown. No base-level quality is on record; no much larger clone is a single base apart. The sample was run on an Illumina HiSeq 1500. TCRdb took the public reads, trimmed them with fastp at Q25, ran MiXCR for clone calling and kept in-frame beta chains. Every distinct CDR3 protein forms one entry, paired with its most common genes and DNA. In this sample the table shows roughly 990,000 distinct CDR3 sequences, approximately 33% of which occur a single time. Of the sample, 10% to 15% is held by the ten largest clones.

According to the study, the label for this sample's treatment or condition signals: in vitro stimulation with specific CMV peptide epitopes to enrich CMV-specific T cells. The starting material was cultured CD8+ T cells from PBMCs, obtained from culture after CMV antigen stimulation. The rearrangement joined TRBV27 to TRBJ1-3, and TRBD1 matches 9 of the central bases. The receptor was derived from a human donor in good health (CMV status not recorded). Some clones in this sample may be carry-over from other donors' samples. The nucleotide sequence reads as follows: TGTGCCAGCAGTTTGGTCGCTCCGGGACAGGGAGGGAACTCTGGAAACACCATATATTTT. Its protein reads: CASSLVAPGQGGNSGNTIYF.